The source of this TCR beta chain is a study of T cell repertoires in cytomegalovirus infection. Across the study: Both recently identified HLA-C-restricted and well-studied HLA-B-restricted CMV epitopes were used in the study. Public TCR beta signatures provided an indication of both CMV infection and a matching HLA type. Study-level findings and limits: The response measured ex vivo was dominated by TCR beta clonotypes (HLA-C-restricted and CMV-specific). The cumulative frequency of public TCR beta families identified carriers of CMV plus the relevant HLA.

Germline-derived CDR1 and CDR2 are SGHTA and FQGNSA. The V end was cut by 3 bases, the J end by 4 bases, with 19 bases between. This CDR3 is built from 16 residues. This clonotype has just a few counts. Its antigen is currently unknown. TCRdb reanalysed the reads using MiXCR and keeps one entry per CDR3 protein. The repertoire consists of fewer than 200,000 distinct CDR3 sequences, with about 22% occurring once and the leading ten covering more than 25%. The source of this sequence is a human donor in good health (CMV status not recorded). Some clones in this sample may be carry-over from other donors' samples. V is TRBV7-2 and J is TRBJ2-7; TRBD2 is a possible D gene (6 bases). The material sequenced was CD8+ T cells from cultured PBMCs, taken from culture after CMV antigen stimulation. The CDR3 protein is CASSFTARGVRYEQYF. The CDR3 DNA reads as TGTGCCAGCAGCTTCACCGCGCGGGGAGTTAGGTACGAGCAGTACTTC.